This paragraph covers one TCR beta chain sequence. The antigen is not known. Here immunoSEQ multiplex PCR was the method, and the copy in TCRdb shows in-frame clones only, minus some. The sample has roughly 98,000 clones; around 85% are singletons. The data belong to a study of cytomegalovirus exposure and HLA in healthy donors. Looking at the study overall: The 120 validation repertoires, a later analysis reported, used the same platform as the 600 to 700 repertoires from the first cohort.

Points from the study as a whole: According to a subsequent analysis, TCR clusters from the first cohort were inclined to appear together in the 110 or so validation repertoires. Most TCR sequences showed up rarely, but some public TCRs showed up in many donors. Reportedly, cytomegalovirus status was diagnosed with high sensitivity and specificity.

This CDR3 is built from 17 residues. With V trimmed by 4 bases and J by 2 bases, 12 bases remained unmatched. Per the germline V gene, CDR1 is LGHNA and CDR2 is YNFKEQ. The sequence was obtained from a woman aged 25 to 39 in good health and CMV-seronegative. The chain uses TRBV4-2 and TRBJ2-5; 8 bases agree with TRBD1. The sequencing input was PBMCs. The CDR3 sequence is CASSLDSGTGQQETQYF. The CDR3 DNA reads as TGTGCCAGCAGCCTAGACTCCGGGACAGGCCAACAAGAGACCCAGTACTTC.